This TCR beta chain was recovered during a study of CD8 T cells in Susac syndrome. V gave up 5 bases and J gave up 7 bases, with 9 bases separating them. The CDR3 loop spans 12 amino acids. The V gene's germline CDR1 is SGDLS and CDR2 YYNGEE. Remarks on this clonotype: The antigen is not known.

TCR beta sequences were obtained from blood CD8+ and CD4+ T cells. Study-level points and caveats: The study recognized that the number of individuals in its TCR sequencing and HLA analysis was relatively small.

Reverse transcription of roughly 0.5 to 1 ug RNA was performed with random hexamers. An immunoSEQ multiplex PCR generated amplified TCR beta CDR3 products spanning 54 Vbeta and 13 Jbeta. TCRdb independently ran MiXCR on the immunoSEQ multiplex PCR reads; one entry per CDR3 protein. The data contain 150,000 or so distinct CDR3 sequences, around 95% of them singletons. Sequencing input: CD4+ T cells from PBMCs. This clonotype was sampled from a human donor in good health. The rearrangement joins TRBV9 to TRBJ2-2, with a weak D call TRBD1 (5 bases). This chain's CDR3 is CASSQGIGELFF. CDR3 sequence (DNA): TGTGCCAGCAGTCAGGGCATCGGGGAGCTGTTTTTT.